The clone carrying this T cell receptor (beta chain) was recorded only once. Antigen specificity is unknown. Libraries were prepared by immunoSEQ multiplex PCR; TCRdb keeps only in-frame clonotypes and omits some of them. The profile shows approximately 500,000 clones, 90% to 97% of them singletons. The sample belongs to a study of shared clonotypes between healthy human individuals. Study outcomes and limitations: Represented diversity, genetic and exposure-history alike, was limited by few donors.

Trimming removed 5 bases from V and 8 bases from J; junction bases left unmatched: 9. The CDR3 length is 15 residues. From germline, CDR1 is MDHEN and CDR2 SYDVKM. The sequenced sample consisted of naive CD4+ T cells sorted from blood. Regarding subset: CD45RA+ positively selected. This receptor was identified in a woman aged 25 to 39 in good health. The chain has TRBV28 and TRBJ1-4; 9 bases align to TRBD1. CDR3 residues: CASSPGSTGGEKLFF. CDR3 DNA: TGTGCCAGCAGTCCCGGATCGACAGGGGGGGAAAAACTGTTTTTT.